These 14 T cell receptor beta chains were sequenced from one sample in a study of coeliac disease. The protocol was immunoSEQ multiplex PCR, while the TCRdb copy is restricted to in-frame clones and leaves out a portion. The sample has under 10,000 clones; 57% are singletons. The sample consisted of intraepithelial lymphocytes from the gut. All receptors come from a woman aged 55-75 years with celiac disease.

The chain couples TRBV9 to TRBJ2-3, with TRBD1 matching 10 bases. The germline V gene encodes CDR1 SGDLS and CDR2 YYNGEE. V lost 2 bases, J lost 6 bases, and 18 bases stayed unmatched. The CDR3 has 19 amino acids. The CDR3 is CASSVRPSRGTGEADTQYF. DNA for the CDR3: TGTGCCAGCAGCGTCCGCCCTTCCAGAGGGACAGGGGAGGCGGATACGCAGTATTTT. Together with reference TRBV9 and TRBJ2-3, the CDR3 gives the full variable domain: DSGVTQTPKHLITATGQRVTLRCSPRSGDLSVYWYQQSLDQGLQFLIQYYNGEERAKGNILERFSAQQFPDLHSELNLSSLELGDSALYFCASSVRPSRGTGEADTQYFGPGTRLTVL.

The chain employs TRBV2 and TRBJ2-1; D is possibly TRBD2 (6 bases). The CDR3 is made up of 13 amino acids. Germline V gene data show CDR1 as SNHLY and CDR2 as FYNNEI. V gave up 6 bases and J gave up 6 bases, with 12 bases separating them. The CDR3 nucleotides read TGTGCCAGCAGGGGGGGACTGACCAATGAGCAGTTCTTC. The encoded protein is CASRGGLTNEQFF.

V is TRBV5-1 and J is TRBJ1-4; 7 bases agree with TRBD1. The CDR3 runs 14 residues. The germline V gene has CDR1 SGHRS and CDR2 YFSETQ. The V gene end was trimmed by 3 bases and the J gene end by 8 bases; junction bases not matched to a gene: 7. The CDR3 DNA is TGCGCCAGCAGCTCACAGGGGATCGGGGAAAAACTGTTTTTT. This encodes CASSSQGIGEKLFF.

This clone has just a few counts. The rearrangement uses TRBV11-2 and TRBJ2-3; 12 bases fit TRBD2. The CDR3 consists of 15 residues. V was pared by 3 bases and J by 5 bases, with 3 bases of the junction left unmatched. Germline CDR1 is SGHAT and CDR2 is FQNNGV. CDR3 in DNA: TGTGCCAGCAGCTTTGGACTAGCGGGGAAAGATACGCAGTATTTT. It specifies CASSFGLAGKDTQYF.

The gene calls are TRBV29-1 and TRBJ2-3, with 7 nucleotides matching TRBD1. With 7 bases clipped from V and 3 bases from J, the junction kept 7 bases outside the gene matches. Germline V gene data show CDR1 as SQVTM and CDR2 as ANQGSEA. The CDR3 length is 13 residues. The CDR3 is CSGYRGPTDTQYF. The CDR3 nucleotides read TGCAGCGGCTACAGGGGTCCGACAGATACGCAGTATTTT.

This sequence joins TRBV7-9 and TRBJ1-4; TRBD1 agrees at 11 bases. The CDR3 has 14 residues. CDR1 is SEHNR and CDR2 is FQNEAQ in the germline V gene (reference sequence). The junction had 6 bases not matched to a gene; V was cut back by 4 bases and J by 11 bases. The CDR3 region has the DNA TGTGCCAGCAGCTGGACAGGGGGCCTGGGGAAACTGTTTTTT. Protein product: CASSWTGGLGKLFF.

The chain joins TRBV7-9 to TRBJ2-7; no clear D. The germline CDR1 and CDR2 sequences are SEHNR and FQNEAQ (reference sequence). V lost 5 bases to trimming and J lost 4 bases, with 6 bases between them. The CDR3 loop spans 11 amino acids. The CDR3 coding sequence is TGTGCCAGCAGCCCCAGTTACGAGCAGTACTTC. Encoded protein: CASSPSYEQYF.

The CDR3 protein is CASSSTDSVYEQYF. In nucleotides, the CDR3 is TGCGCCAGCAGCTCCACGGACAGCGTCTACGAGCAGTACTTC. The chain recombines TRBV5-1 with TRBJ2-7, with a tentative D call TRBD1 (6 bases). The ends were cut back, 3 bases at V and 3 bases at J, with 13 bases in the middle. Germline CDR1 and CDR2: SGHRS and YFSETQ. CDR3 length equals 14 residues.

The J gene is TRBJ2-2, the V gene TRBV10-1; D is perhaps TRBD2 (6 bases). Germline V lookup: CDR1 WNHNN, CDR2 SYGVQD (reference sequence). V was clipped by 2 bases and J by 6 bases, with 10 bases between them. The CDR3 covers 14 residues. The CDR3 DNA sequence: TGCGCCAGCAGTGAGGCCTGGGAGGCCGGGGAGCTGTTTTTT. Protein product: CASSEAWEAGELFF.

This rearrangement joins TRBV4-3 to TRBJ1-1; D is uncertain. Germline assignment: CDR1 LGHNA and CDR2 YSLEER. Trimming pared 0 bases from V and 7 bases from J, leaving 15 bases between. CDR3 size: 15 residues. For the CDR3, the DNA is TGCGCCAGCAGCCAAGAAAAGGCAGGAGGCTATGAAGCTTTCTTT. The encoded protein is CASSQEKAGGYEAFF.

The V gene is TRBV19, the J gene TRBJ2-5; unclear D gene. V gave up 6 bases and J gave up 2 bases, with 16 bases separating them. The CDR3 runs to 15 residues. Germline V gene data show CDR1 as LNHDA and CDR2 as SQIVND (reference sequence). The CDR3 nucleotides read TGTGCCAGTAGGTGGTATCACTCATCTCAAGAGACCCAGTACTTC. Translating gives CASRWYHSSQETQYF. Using reference TRBV19 and TRBJ2-5 for the parts outside the CDR3, the full variable domain is DGGITQSPKYLFRKEGQNVTLSCEQNLNHDAMYWYRQDPGQGLRLIYYSQIVNDFQKGDIAEGYSVSREKKESFPLTVTSAQKNPTAFYLCASRWYHSSQETQYFGPGTRLLVL.

This clone was recorded only once. The rearrangement uses TRBV9 and TRBJ2-1, with D possibly TRBD2 on 6 matching bases. Germline V CDR1 and CDR2: SGDLS, YYNGEE. The CDR3 covers 12 residues. Trimming pared 4 bases from V and 13 bases from J, leaving 15 bases between. DNA for the CDR3: TGTGCCAGCAGCACCGCTGGCGGGGAACAGTTCTTC. It is translated as CASSTAGGEQFF.

The V gene is TRBV5-1, the J gene TRBJ2-1; no clear D gene. This CDR3 has 15 residues. Trimming took 2 bases from V and 9 from J, leaving 18 bases between them. Germline CDR1 and CDR2: SGHRS and YFSETQ. Here the CDR3 DNA reads TGCGCCAGCAGCTTCTATGCCGCTAAGGAGAGTGAGCAGTTCTTC. It specifies CASSFYAAKESEQFF.

V usage is TRBV11-1 and J usage is TRBJ1-1; no clear D. Looked up from germline, CDR1 is SGHAT and CDR2 is FQDESV (reference sequence). CDR3 length equals 10 residues. CDR3 nucleotide sequence: TGTGCTGGATGCGGCACTGAAGCTTTCTTT. Translation: CAGCGTEAFF.